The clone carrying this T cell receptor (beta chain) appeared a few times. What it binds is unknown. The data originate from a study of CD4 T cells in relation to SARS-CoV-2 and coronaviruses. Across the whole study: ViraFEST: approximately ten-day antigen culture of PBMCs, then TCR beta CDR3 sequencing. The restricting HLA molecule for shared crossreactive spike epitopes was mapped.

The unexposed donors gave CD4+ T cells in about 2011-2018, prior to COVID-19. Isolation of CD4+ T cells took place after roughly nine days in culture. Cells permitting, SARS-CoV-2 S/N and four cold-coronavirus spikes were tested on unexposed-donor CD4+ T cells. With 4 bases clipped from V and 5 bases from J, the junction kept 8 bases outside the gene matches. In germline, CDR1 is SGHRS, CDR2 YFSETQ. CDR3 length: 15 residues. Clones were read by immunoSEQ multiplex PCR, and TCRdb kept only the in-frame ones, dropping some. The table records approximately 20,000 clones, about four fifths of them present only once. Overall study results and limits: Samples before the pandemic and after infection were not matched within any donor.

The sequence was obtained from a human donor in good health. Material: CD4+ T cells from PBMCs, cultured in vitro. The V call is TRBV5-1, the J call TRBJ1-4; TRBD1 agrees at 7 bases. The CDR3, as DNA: TGCGCCAGCAGCACAGGGACAGCGACAAATGAAAAACTGTTTTTT. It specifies CASSTGTATNEKLFF.